Included here is one TCR beta chain sequence, with context. Repertoires were generated with immunoSEQ multiplex PCR, while TCRdb's copy carries only in-frame clones and drops some. The sample yields about 170,000 clones, approximately 90% seen once. The V gene end was trimmed by 3 bases and the J gene end by 5 bases; junction bases not matched to a gene: 10. CDR1 and CDR2 (germline): MGHDK, SYGVNS. CDR3 length equals 16 residues. The data originate from a study of control samples from healthy donors and cancer patients. The chain has TRBV25-1 and TRBJ1-3; TRBD1 matches at 7 bases. Sequencing was carried out using blood. This receptor was taken from a man aged 25-40 years in good health. Here the CDR3 DNA reads TGTGCCAGCAGTGATCCCGGGACAGAGCACCGAAACACCATATATTTT. Its protein product is CASSDPGTEHRNTIYF. Filled out from reference TRBV25-1 and TRBJ1-3, the complete variable domain reads EADIYQTPRYLVIGTGKKITLECSQTMGHDKMYWYQQDPGMELHLIHYSYGVNSTEKGDLSSESTVSRIRTEHFPLTLESARPSHTSQYLCASSDPGTEHRNTIYFGEGSWLTVV.